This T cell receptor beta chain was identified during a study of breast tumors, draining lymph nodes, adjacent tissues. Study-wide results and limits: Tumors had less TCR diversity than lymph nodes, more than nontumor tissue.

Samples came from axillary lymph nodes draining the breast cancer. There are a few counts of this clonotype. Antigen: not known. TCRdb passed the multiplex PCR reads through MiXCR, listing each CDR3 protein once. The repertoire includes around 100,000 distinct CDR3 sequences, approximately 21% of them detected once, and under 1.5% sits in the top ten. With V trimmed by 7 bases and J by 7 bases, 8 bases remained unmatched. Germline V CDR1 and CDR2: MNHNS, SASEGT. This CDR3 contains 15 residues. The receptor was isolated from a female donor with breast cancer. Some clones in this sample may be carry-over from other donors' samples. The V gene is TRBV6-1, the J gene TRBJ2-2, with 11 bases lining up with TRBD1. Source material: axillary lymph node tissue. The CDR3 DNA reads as TGTGCCAGCAAAATGGACAGGGGGCGGATCGGGGAGCTGTTTTTT. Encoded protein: CASKMDRGRIGELFF.